This TCR beta chain was recorded in a study of human thymus T cells. CDR1 is LNHNV and CDR2 is YYDKDF in the germline V gene (reference sequence). CDR3 length: 15 amino acids. Between the trimmed V and J ends, which lost 1 base and 4 bases, there was a span of 11 bases. During corrective heart surgery, resections were taken, and the thymus tissue came from them. TCRdb's table, derived via immunoSEQ multiplex PCR, lists solely in-frame clones and lacks some. The sample yields some 80,000 clones, roughly 97% seen once. Source material: thymus tissue. This chain uses TRBV15 with TRBJ2-4; a possible D gene is TRBD1 (6 bases). This TCR came from a boy in the first two years of life with a congenital heart defect but otherwise immunologically healthy. CDR3 nucleotide sequence: TGTGCCACCAGCAGAGCAGGCCAGGGGAAAAACATTCAGTACTTC. As protein: CATSRAGQGKNIQYF.